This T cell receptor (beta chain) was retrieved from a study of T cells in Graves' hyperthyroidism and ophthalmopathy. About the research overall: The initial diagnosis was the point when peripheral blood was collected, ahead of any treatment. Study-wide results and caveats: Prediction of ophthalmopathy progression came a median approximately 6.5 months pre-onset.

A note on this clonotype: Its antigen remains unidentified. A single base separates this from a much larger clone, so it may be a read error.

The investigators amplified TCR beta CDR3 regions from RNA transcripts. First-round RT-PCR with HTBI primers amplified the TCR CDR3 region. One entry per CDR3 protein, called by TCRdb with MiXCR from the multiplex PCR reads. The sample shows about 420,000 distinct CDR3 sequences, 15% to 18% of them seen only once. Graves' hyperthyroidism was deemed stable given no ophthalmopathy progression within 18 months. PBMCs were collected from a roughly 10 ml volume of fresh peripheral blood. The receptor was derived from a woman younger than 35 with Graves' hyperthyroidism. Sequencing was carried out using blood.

The CDR3 DNA is TGTACCAGCAGTGACGCGGACACAGATACGCAGTATTTT. This gives the protein CTSSDADTDTQYF. The gene calls are TRBV6-4 and TRBJ2-3; D gene unclear. Per the germline V gene, CDR1 is MRHNA and CDR2 is SNTAGT. The CDR3 is 13 amino acids.